This is a list of T cell receptor beta chains from one sample in a study of neurological immune-mediated disorders. TCRdb redid the calling of the 5' RACE reads with MiXCR, one entry per CDR3 protein. Among about 62,000 distinct CDR3 sequences listed, 4% to 6% were seen once. The sequencing input was PBMCs. These receptors came from a woman between 50 and 59 years old with multiple sclerosis. Both conserved end residues are part of each CDR3. A D gene is named only where the DNA matches it firmly. Size tells how often a clone was seen (once, few, many) or the class of an expanded clone, and some rows leave it out.

j_gene: TRBJ2-3
d_gene: -
len: 15
v_gene: TRBV10-3
abundance: many
CDR3aa: CAIRFSRVNTDTQYF
CDR3nt: TGTGCCATCAGATTTTCCAGGGTAAACACAGATACGCAGTATTTT

j_gene: TRBJ2-7
d_gene: -
len: 11
v_gene: TRBV20-1
abundance: many
CDR3aa: CSADVVHEQYF
CDR3nt: TGCAGTGCTGACGTAGTACACGAGCAGTACTTC

j_gene: TRBJ2-1
d_gene: -
len: 16
v_gene: TRBV4-2
abundance: many
CDR3aa: CASSQESGRGSDEQFF
CDR3nt: TGTGCCAGCAGCCAAGAATCTGGCAGGGGCAGCGATGAGCAGTTCTTC

j_gene: TRBJ1-5
d_gene: -
len: 14
v_gene: TRBV20-1
abundance: many
CDR3aa: CSARTGYSNQPQHF
CDR3nt: TGCAGTGCTAGGACAGGTTATAGCAATCAGCCCCAGCATTTT

j_gene: TRBJ2-1
d_gene: -
len: 14
v_gene: TRBV6-1
abundance: many
CDR3aa: CASRRLSSYNEQFF
CDR3nt: TGTGCCAGCAGGAGACTTAGCTCCTACAATGAGCAGTTCTTC

j_gene: TRBJ2-6
d_gene: -
len: 15
v_gene: TRBV12-3/TRBV12-4
abundance: many
CDR3aa: CASSFSSSGANVLTF
CDR3nt: TGTGCCAGCAGTTTTAGCAGCTCTGGGGCCAACGTCCTGACTTTC

j_gene: TRBJ2-4
d_gene: -
len: 15
v_gene: TRBV20-1
abundance: many
CDR3aa: CSATSVAEAKNIQYF
CDR3nt: TGCAGTGCCACCTCGGTGGCTGAAGCCAAAAACATTCAGTACTTC

j_gene: TRBJ2-3
d_gene: TRBD2
len: 18
v_gene: TRBV4-2
abundance: many
CDR3aa: CASSQEQRGATSTDTQYF
CDR3nt: TGTGCCAGCAGCCAAGAACAGCGGGGGGCTACTAGCACAGATACGCAGTATTTT

j_gene: TRBJ2-6
d_gene: -
len: 15
v_gene: TRBV7-2
abundance: -
CDR3aa: CASSLAPAGANVLTF
CDR3nt: TGTGCCAGCAGCTTAGCGCCAGCTGGGGCCAACGTCCTGACTTTC

j_gene: TRBJ2-1
d_gene: TRBD1
len: 13
v_gene: TRBV5-6
abundance: many
CDR3aa: CASSGRTGDEQFF
CDR3nt: TGTGCCAGCAGCGGAAGGACAGGGGATGAGCAGTTCTTC

j_gene: TRBJ1-1
d_gene: TRBD1
len: 15
v_gene: TRBV9
abundance: many
CDR3aa: CASSVDRALSTEAFF
CDR3nt: TGTGCCAGCAGCGTTGACAGGGCATTGAGCACTGAAGCTTTCTTT

j_gene: TRBJ1-5
d_gene: -
len: 13
v_gene: TRBV12-5
abundance: many
CDR3aa: CASGLETGQPQHF
CDR3nt: TGTGCTAGTGGTTTGGAGACAGGTCAGCCCCAGCATTTT

j_gene: TRBJ2-1
d_gene: -
len: 12
v_gene: TRBV20-1
abundance: many
CDR3aa: CSALRQNNEQFF
CDR3nt: TGCAGTGCTCTAAGACAGAACAATGAGCAGTTCTTC

j_gene: TRBJ2-4
d_gene: -
len: 10
v_gene: TRBV2
abundance: many
CDR3aa: CASAGTPQYF
CDR3nt: TGTGCCAGTGCCGGGACTCCGCAGTACTTC

j_gene: TRBJ2-1
d_gene: TRBD1
len: 12
v_gene: TRBV29-1
abundance: few
CDR3aa: CSAGQEYNEQFF
CDR3nt: TGCAGCGCGGGACAGGAATACAATGAGCAGTTCTTC

j_gene: TRBJ2-4
d_gene: TRBD2
len: 15
v_gene: TRBV20-1
abundance: many
CDR3aa: CSASPSGGSKNIQYF
CDR3nt: TGCAGTGCTAGCCCTAGCGGGGGGTCCAAAAACATTCAGTACTTC

j_gene: TRBJ1-4
d_gene: -
len: 14
v_gene: TRBV11-2
abundance: many
CDR3aa: CASSLRRTNEKLFF
CDR3nt: TGTGCCAGCAGCTTAAGGAGGACTAATGAAAAACTGTTTTTT

j_gene: TRBJ1-3
d_gene: -
len: 14
v_gene: TRBV20-1
abundance: many
CDR3aa: CSAREGRGANTIYF
CDR3nt: TGCAGTGCTAGAGAGGGACGGGGAGCAAACACCATATATTTT

j_gene: TRBJ2-1
d_gene: TRBD1
len: 14
v_gene: TRBV3-1
abundance: many
CDR3aa: CASSQVGQYNEQFF
CDR3nt: TGTGCCAGCAGCCAAGTGGGACAGTACAATGAGCAGTTCTTC

j_gene: TRBJ2-2
d_gene: -
len: 16
v_gene: TRBV12-5
abundance: many
CDR3aa: CASGLISGVQAGELFF
CDR3nt: TGTGCTAGTGGTTTGATATCAGGGGTTCAGGCCGGGGAGCTGTTTTTT

j_gene: TRBJ2-3
d_gene: TRBD2
len: 14
v_gene: TRBV20-1
abundance: many
CDR3aa: CSAYLAGLTDTQYF
CDR3nt: TGCAGTGCATATCTAGCGGGGCTCACAGATACGCAGTATTTT

j_gene: TRBJ2-7
d_gene: TRBD1
len: 17
v_gene: TRBV11-2
abundance: many
CDR3aa: CASSYPVSGTGNDEQYF
CDR3nt: TGTGCCAGCAGCTACCCAGTAAGCGGGACAGGGAACGACGAGCAGTACTTC

j_gene: TRBJ2-3
d_gene: -
len: 14
v_gene: TRBV5-1
abundance: many
CDR3aa: CASSGGEIPDTQYF
CDR3nt: TGCGCCAGCAGCGGCGGAGAAATACCAGATACGCAGTATTTT

j_gene: TRBJ2-2
d_gene: -
len: 13
v_gene: TRBV20-1
abundance: many
CDR3aa: CSAQMDGYGELFF
CDR3nt: TGCAGTGCTCAAATGGACGGTTATGGGGAGCTGTTTTTT

j_gene: TRBJ2-7
d_gene: TRBD2
len: 13
v_gene: TRBV28
abundance: many
CDR3aa: CASSWAGDYEQYF
CDR3nt: TGTGCCAGCAGTTGGGCGGGGGACTACGAGCAGTACTTC

j_gene: TRBJ2-1
d_gene: -
len: 14
v_gene: TRBV5-5
abundance: many
CDR3aa: CASSPRTRHNEQFF
CDR3nt: TGTGCCAGCAGCCCCAGGACAAGACACAATGAGCAGTTCTTC

j_gene: TRBJ2-3
d_gene: -
len: 14
v_gene: TRBV18
abundance: many
CDR3aa: CASSQAWDSGTQYF
CDR3nt: TGTGCCAGCTCACAGGCCTGGGACTCCGGTACGCAGTATTTT

j_gene: TRBJ1-2
d_gene: TRBD1
len: 12
v_gene: TRBV20-1
abundance: many
CDR3aa: CSARDSDYGYTF
CDR3nt: TGCAGTGCACGGGACAGCGACTATGGCTACACCTTC

j_gene: TRBJ2-2
d_gene: -
len: 15
v_gene: TRBV4-3
abundance: -
CDR3aa: CASSQDPTRTGELFF
CDR3nt: TGCGCCAGCAGCCAAGATCCCACTAGGACCGGGGAGCTGTTTTTT

j_gene: TRBJ2-3
d_gene: TRBD2
len: 16
v_gene: TRBV3-1
abundance: many
CDR3aa: CASSSRTRRSTGTQYF
CDR3nt: TGTGCCAGCAGCTCGAGGACTAGGAGGTCCACAGGAACGCAGTATTTT

j_gene: TRBJ2-1
d_gene: -
len: 11
v_gene: TRBV5-6
abundance: many
CDR3aa: CASSLVAEQFF
CDR3nt: TGTGCCAGCAGCTTAGTAGCTGAGCAGTTCTTC

j_gene: TRBJ1-6
d_gene: -
len: 15
v_gene: TRBV27
abundance: many
CDR3aa: CASSGDTGYNSPLHF
CDR3nt: TGTGCCAGCAGTGGGGACACCGGATATAATTCACCCCTCCACTTT

j_gene: TRBJ2-5
d_gene: TRBD1
len: 12
v_gene: TRBV29-1
abundance: medium-sized
CDR3aa: CSVWTGRETQYF
CDR3nt: TGCAGCGTTTGGACAGGGAGAGAGACCCAGTACTTC

j_gene: TRBJ2-2
d_gene: TRBD2
len: 16
v_gene: TRBV11-2
abundance: many
CDR3aa: CASSRGVAGVAGELFF
CDR3nt: TGTGCCAGCTCCCGCGGGGTAGCGGGGGTTGCTGGGGAGCTGTTTTTT

j_gene: TRBJ1-5
d_gene: -
len: 13
v_gene: TRBV20-1
abundance: many
CDR3aa: CSASDAGDQPQHF
CDR3nt: TGCAGTGCTAGCGATGCAGGGGACCAGCCCCAGCATTTT

j_gene: TRBJ2-3
d_gene: TRBD1
len: 14
v_gene: TRBV12-3/TRBV12-4
abundance: many
CDR3aa: CASSGGQGTDTQYF
CDR3nt: TGTGCCAGCAGTGGGGGACAGGGGACAGATACGCAGTATTTT

j_gene: TRBJ1-3
d_gene: -
len: 14
v_gene: TRBV10-3
abundance: many
CDR3aa: CAISERPDGNTIYF
CDR3nt: TGTGCCATCAGTGAAAGGCCCGACGGAAACACCATATATTTT

j_gene: TRBJ1-3
d_gene: -
len: 13
v_gene: TRBV13
abundance: many
CDR3aa: CASSSQMENTIYF
CDR3nt: TGTGCCAGCAGCTCTCAGATGGAAAACACCATATATTTT

j_gene: TRBJ2-1
d_gene: TRBD1
len: 13
v_gene: TRBV20-1
abundance: many
CDR3aa: CSASAGTVNEQFF
CDR3nt: TGCAGTGCAAGCGCCGGGACAGTCAATGAGCAGTTCTTC

j_gene: TRBJ2-5
d_gene: -
len: 14
v_gene: TRBV5-1
abundance: many
CDR3aa: CASSLALAARTQYF
CDR3nt: TGCGCCAGCAGCCTGGCCTTAGCGGCCAGGACCCAGTACTTC

j_gene: TRBJ2-2
d_gene: -
len: 13
v_gene: TRBV5-5
abundance: many
CDR3aa: CASSHTNTGELFF
CDR3nt: TGTGCCAGCAGCCACACGAACACCGGGGAGCTGTTTTTT

j_gene: TRBJ1-4
d_gene: -
len: 13
v_gene: TRBV29-1
abundance: many
CDR3aa: CSALGGRLEKLFF
CDR3nt: TGCAGCGCTCTAGGGGGGAGGCTTGAAAAACTGTTTTTT

j_gene: TRBJ2-2
d_gene: -
len: 13
v_gene: TRBV19
abundance: few
CDR3aa: CASSVAGVGELFF
CDR3nt: TGTGCCAGTAGTGTCGCAGGGGTTGGGGAGCTGTTTTTT

j_gene: TRBJ2-2
d_gene: TRBD1
len: 13
v_gene: TRBV24-1
abundance: many
CDR3aa: CATGTAYTGELFF
CDR3nt: TGTGCCACCGGGACAGCATACACCGGGGAGCTGTTTTTT

j_gene: TRBJ1-5
d_gene: TRBD1
len: 14
v_gene: TRBV12-3/TRBV12-4
abundance: many
CDR3aa: CASSLGGGRQPQHF
CDR3nt: TGTGCCAGCAGTTTGGGAGGGGGCCGTCAGCCCCAGCATTTT

j_gene: TRBJ1-5
d_gene: -
len: 14
v_gene: TRBV20-1
abundance: -
CDR3aa: CSARGQGNTQPQHF
CDR3nt: TGCAGTGCTAGAGGGCAGGGGAATACACAGCCCCAGCATTTT

j_gene: TRBJ2-1
d_gene: -
len: 14
v_gene: TRBV20-1
abundance: few
CDR3aa: CSARRAGLYNEQFF
CDR3nt: TGCAGTGCTAGACGGGCGGGGCTCTACAATGAGCAGTTCTTC

j_gene: TRBJ2-3
d_gene: -
len: 14
v_gene: TRBV5-1
abundance: many
CDR3aa: CASSLDRVTDTQYF
CDR3nt: TGCGCCAGCAGCTTGGACAGGGTCACAGATACGCAGTATTTT

j_gene: TRBJ2-5
d_gene: TRBD1
len: 14
v_gene: TRBV5-1
abundance: few
CDR3aa: CASSFGTGGETQYF
CDR3nt: TGCGCCAGCAGCTTCGGGACAGGAGGAGAGACCCAGTACTTC

j_gene: TRBJ2-5
d_gene: TRBD1
len: 14
v_gene: TRBV7-7
abundance: many
CDR3aa: CASSSTGGGETQYF
CDR3nt: TGTGCTAGCAGCTCGACAGGGGGTGGGGAGACCCAGTACTTC